This T cell receptor (beta chain) was sequenced in a study of CD8 T cells in ankylosing spondylitis. The ends were cut back, 6 bases at V and 4 bases at J, with 16 bases in the middle. CDR3 length: 15 residues. On this clonotype itself: As yet, its antigen is unknown.

One entry per CDR3 protein results from TCRdb running MiXCR on the 5' RACE reads. The repertoire consists of more than 500,000 distinct CDR3 sequences, with roughly 5% occurring once and the leading ten covering roughly 3.5%. Notes on the study in general: Disease-linked clones bore a CD8+ phenotype and were relatively rare in peripheral blood. Characteristic, it appeared, of ankylosing spondylitis blood was a TCR beta motif of fewer than 10 highly homologous variants.

V gene TRBV12-3 or TRBV12-4 combines with J gene TRBJ2-1; unclear D gene. The TCR sequence derives from a male donor with ankylosing spondylitis. Sample: blood, either unsorted or a sorted T cell fraction (not recorded which). CDR3 in DNA: TGTGCCAGCAGCCTGACAAAACAGCATTACAATGAGCAGTTCTTC. Its protein product is CASSLTKQHYNEQFF.